The TCR beta chain described here comes from a study of response to subunit inactivated influenza vaccine. Notes on the study in general: It was suggested by the authors that few new T cells are recruited by each seasonal influenza vaccination.

Germline V gene data show CDR1 as DFQATT and CDR2 as SNEGSKA (reference sequence). Germline trimming cut 3 bases from V and 4 bases from J; bases unmatched to any gene: 6. This CDR3 region has 14 residues. Many counts were recorded for this clonotype. Its specificity is not known. Using its own MiXCR run on the RT-PCR reads, TCRdb lists one record per CDR3 protein. The sample records about 500,000 distinct CDR3 sequences, 15% to 20% being singletons. The sample consisted of CD4+ T cells sorted from PBMCs, taken approximately 25 months after vaccination. This chain joins TRBV20-1 and TRBJ2-3, with 8 positions matching TRBD2. The origin of this receptor is a man between 50 and 69 years old who received an inactivated influenza vaccine. CDR3 amino acids: CSASFRGGPDTQYF. Here the CDR3 DNA reads TGCAGTGCTAGTTTTCGGGGGGGCCCAGATACGCAGTATTTT.